This T cell receptor beta chain comes out of a study of somatic mutations in cytotoxic T cells in rheumatoid arthritis. About the research overall: Flow sorting yielded some V beta antibody-stained T-cell populations at nearly 100% purity, among them V beta1+ cells sequenced for TCRB.

To note about this clone: Antigen unknown.

Study-wide results and limits: Rheumatoid arthritis patients were compared with age-matched healthy controls, and their CD8+ T-cell clonality did not differ significantly.

Sequenced by immunoSEQ multiplex PCR; TCRdb stores in-frame clones only, minus some. This sample yields 20,000 to 25,000 clones, of which around 84% are seen a single time; approximately 20% belongs to the top ten. This CDR3 spans 15 amino acids. Trimming stripped 0 bases from V and 4 bases from J, with 12 bases between. CDR1 and CDR2 from the germline V gene are LGHNA and YSLEER. Specimen: CD8+ T cells sorted from blood. This sequence joins TRBV4-3 and TRBJ2-5; possibly TRBD2 for D (5 bases). The sequence was collected from a woman aged 50 to 60 in good health. CDR3 in amino acids: CASSQDRIGGETQYF. The CDR3 nucleotides are TGCGCCAGCAGCCAAGATCGAATTGGAGGAGAGACCCAGTACTTC.